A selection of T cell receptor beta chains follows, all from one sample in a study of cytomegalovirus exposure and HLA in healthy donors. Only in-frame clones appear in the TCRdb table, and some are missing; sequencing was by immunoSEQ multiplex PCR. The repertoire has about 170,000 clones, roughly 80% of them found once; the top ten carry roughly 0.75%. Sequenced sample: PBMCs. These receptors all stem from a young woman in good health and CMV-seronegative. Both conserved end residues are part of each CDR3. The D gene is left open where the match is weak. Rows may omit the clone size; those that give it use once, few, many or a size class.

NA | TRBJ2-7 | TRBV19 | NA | TGTGCCAGTAGTTTACGAAGTAGCTCCTACGAGCAGTACTTC | CASSLRSSSYEQYF
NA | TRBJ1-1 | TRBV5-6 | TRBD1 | TGTGCCAGCAGCTTTGGACAGGTGGTCAAGTCTTTCTTT | CASSFGQVVKSFF
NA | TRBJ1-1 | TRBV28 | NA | TGTGCCAGTAGACAGAACACTGAAGCTTTCTTT | CASRQNTEAFF
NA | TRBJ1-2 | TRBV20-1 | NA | TGCAGAGCGGCCCCGGGAGGCTACACCTTC | CRAAPGGYTF
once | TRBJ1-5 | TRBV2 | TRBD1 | TGTGCCAGCAGCCGGATGACAGGGAATCAGCCCCAGCATTTT | CASSRMTGNQPQHF
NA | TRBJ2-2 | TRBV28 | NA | TGTGCCAGCAGTTTAAGGGGTCTGGGGCAGGGTCGGACCGGGGAGCTGTTTTTT | CASSLRGLGQGRTGELFF
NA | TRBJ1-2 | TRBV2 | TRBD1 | TGTGCCAGCCGGGGACAGTTGGACTATGGCTACACCTTC | CASRGQLDYGYTF
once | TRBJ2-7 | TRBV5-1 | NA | TGCGCCAGCAGCCCCGACACCCGCGGGCTACGGGTATACGAGCAGTACTTC | CASSPDTRGLRVYEQYF
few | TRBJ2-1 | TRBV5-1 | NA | TGCGCCAGCAGCTTGGATGCGAGGGACAATGAGCAGTTCTTC | CASSLDARDNEQFF
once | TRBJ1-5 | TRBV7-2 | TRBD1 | TGTGCCAGCAGCGCCTACTTGACAGGGGGCGCGCAGCCCCAGCATTTT | CASSAYLTGGAQPQHF
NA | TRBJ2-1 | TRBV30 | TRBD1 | TGTGCCTGGAGGGTCGGACAGGGATACAATGAGCAGTTCTTC | CAWRVGQGYNEQFF
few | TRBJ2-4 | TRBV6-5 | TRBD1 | TGTGCCAGCAGTAGGGCCGGGACAGGGGACCCCATTCAGTACTTC | CASSRAGTGDPIQYF
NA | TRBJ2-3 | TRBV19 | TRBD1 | TGTGCCAGTAGTTCCTCGACAGGGAACACAGATACGCAGTATTTT | CASSSSTGNTDTQYF
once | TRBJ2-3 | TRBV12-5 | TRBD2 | TGTGCTAGTGCCGGACTAGCGGGGCGCTTGGATACGCAGTATTTT | CASAGLAGRLDTQYF
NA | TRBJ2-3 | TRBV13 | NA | TGTGCCAGCAGCAGACGGGTCTCAGATACGCAGTATTTT | CASSRRVSDTQYF
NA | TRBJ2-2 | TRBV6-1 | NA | TGTGCCAGCACACTATCAGAGGGCACCGGGGAGCTGTTTTTT | CASTLSEGTGELFF
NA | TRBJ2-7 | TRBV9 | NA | TGTGCCAGCAGCTCAGAGGCAGGGTCCTACGAGCAGTACTTC | CASSSEAGSYEQYF
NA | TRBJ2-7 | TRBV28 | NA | TGTGCCAGCAAATCTACGGGGACCTACGAGCAGTACTTC | CASKSTGTYEQYF
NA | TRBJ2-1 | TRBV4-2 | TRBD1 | TGTGCCAGCAGCCGACAGGGAGACTCCTACAATGAGCAGTTCTTC | CASSRQGDSYNEQFF
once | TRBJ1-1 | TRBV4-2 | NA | TGTGCCAGCAGCCGCCGCCGGGAGAACACTGAAGCTTTCTTT | CASSRRRENTEAFF
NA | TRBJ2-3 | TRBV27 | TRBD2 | TGTGCCAGCAGTTTATCCGGGACTAGCATCACAGATACGCAGTATTTT | CASSLSGTSITDTQYF
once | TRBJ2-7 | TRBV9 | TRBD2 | TGTGCCAGCAGCGTAGGGAACAGCGGGATTGACGAGCAGTACTTC | CASSVGNSGIDEQYF
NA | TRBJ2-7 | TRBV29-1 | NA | TGCAGCGTTGGAGCGGATCCCTACGAGCAGTACTTC | CSVGADPYEQYF